Listed below are T cell receptor beta chains from one sample, sequenced in a study of glioma-infiltrating T cells after dendritic cell vaccination. Sequenced by immunoSEQ multiplex PCR; TCRdb stores in-frame clones only, minus some. This sample yields 90,000 to 95,000 clones, of which around four fifths are seen a single time; roughly 2.1% belongs to the top ten. The sample was blood, taken after dendritic cell vaccination. The receptors were sampled from a human donor with glioblastoma. CDR3s include the opening cysteine and the closing phenylalanine or tryptophan. The D gene is left open where the match is weak. A clone size is listed for some rows: how often the clone was seen (once, few, many), or a class if it is expanded.

abundance | j_gene | d_gene | v_gene | CDR3nt | CDR3aa
. | TRBJ1-1 | TRBD1 | TRBV2 | TGTGCCAGCAGTCGACAGGGGCCAGATTCCACTGAAGCTTTCTTT | CASSRQGPDSTEAFF
. | TRBJ2-3 | TRBD1 | TRBV9 | TGTGCCAGCAGCCTGCCGCGGACAGGACCGAGCACAGATACGCAGTATTTT | CASSLPRTGPSTDTQYF
. | TRBJ1-2 | . | TRBV9 | TGTGCCAGCAGCGGTGTCGGGTCTTATGGCTACACCTTC | CASSGVGSYGYTF
. | TRBJ2-5 | . | TRBV7-2 | TGTGCCAGCAGCTTCATGGGCCGGTACCAAGAGACCCAGTACTTC | CASSFMGRYQETQYF
. | TRBJ2-2 | . | TRBV7-6 | TGTGCCAGCAGCTCCCCGGAGCCACCGGGACAAAACACCGGGGAGCTGTTTTTT | CASSSPEPPGQNTGELFF
. | TRBJ1-5 | . | TRBV7-2 | TGTGCCAGCAGCTTATGGTCAGGTAGCAATCAGCCCCAGCATTTT | CASSLWSGSNQPQHF
. | TRBJ1-5 | . | TRBV4-1 | TGCGCCAGCAGCCCCGGGGGGACGAAAGCTTATGGTCAGCCCCAGCATTTT | CASSPGGTKAYGQPQHF
. | TRBJ1-2 | TRBD1 | TRBV9 | TGTGCCAGCAGCGCAGAAGAGAACAGGGGCGATGGCTACACCTTC | CASSAEENRGDGYTF
once | TRBJ2-5 | TRBD2 | TRBV10-3 | TGTGCCATCAGTGCGGGACTAGCGGGAGACGAGACCCAGTACTTC | CAISAGLAGDETQYF
. | TRBJ1-2 | . | TRBV5-4 | TGTGCCAGCAGCTTAGTAGGGAGGGATTATGGCTACACCTTC | CASSLVGRDYGYTF
once | TRBJ1-1 | TRBD1 | TRBV14 | TGTGCCAGCAGGCATTCACAGGGGCGCACTGAAGCTTTCTTT | CASRHSQGRTEAFF
. | TRBJ1-1 | . | TRBV19 | TGTGCCAGTAGCACGGACACTAACCGCGCTGAAGCTTTCTTT | CASSTDTNRAEAFF
. | TRBJ1-1 | . | TRBV6-5 | TGTGCCATCTCGCCGGGAGGCACTGAAGCTTTCTTT | CAISPGGTEAFF
once | TRBJ1-2 | TRBD1 | TRBV19 | TGTGCCAGTAGTATTAACAGGGGGCACGACTATGGCTACACCTTC | CASSINRGHDYGYTF
. | TRBJ2-4 | TRBD2 | TRBV28 | TGTGCCAGCAGCCCGGGGGGGGGTAACATTCAGTACTTC | CASSPGGGNIQYF